This T cell receptor beta chain was sequenced for a study of blood T cell repertoires in COVID-19. The method was immunoSEQ multiplex PCR; TCRdb's version includes in-frame clones alone and lacks a portion of them. The sample holds roughly 150,000 clones; around 80% are singletons and the top ten take about 6%. The junction had 8 bases not matched to a gene; V was cut back by 8 bases and J by 8 bases. This CDR3 has 12 amino acids. The J gene is TRBJ1-1, the V gene TRBV12-3 or TRBV12-4, with TRBD1 matching over 7 bases. This TCR derives from a man in his forties or fifties who had recovered from COVID-19. The specimen was PBMCs or T cells enriched from blood (not recorded which). The CDR3 here is CASGPPGGEAFF. CDR3 DNA sequence: TGTGCCAGCGGTCCCCCAGGGGGGGAAGCTTTCTTT.